The 18 T cell receptor beta chains below were found in one sample sequenced in a study of T cell responses to AZD1222 COVID-19 vaccine. Sequencing used immunoSEQ multiplex PCR; TCRdb keeps in-frame clones, though not all of them. Seen here are around 110,000 clones, about 90% observed once, and the top ten hold 6.5% to 9.5%. Material: peripheral blood, obtained on day 0 of AZD1222 vaccination. These receptors all stem from an adult in good health.

V gene TRBV6-2 or TRBV6-3 combines with J gene TRBJ1-6; tentatively, D is TRBD1 (5 bases). The V gene's germline CDR1 is MNHEY and CDR2 SVGEGT. V was trimmed by 6 bases and J by 11 bases, leaving 11 bases between them. CDR3 length: 12 amino acids. The CDR3 loop is CASSRPGAPLHF. The CDR3 nucleotides are TGTGCCAGCAGCCGCCCGGGGGCACCCCTCCACTTT.

The chain carries TRBV20-1 and TRBJ2-1; perhaps TRBD2 as D (5 bases). Trimming left V 0 bases short and J 13 bases short, with 10 bases between. CDR1 and CDR2 (germline): DFQATT, SNEGSKA (reference sequence). The CDR3 totals 11 residues. The CDR3 reads CSARDWASQFF. CDR3 DNA sequence: TGCAGTGCTAGAGATTGGGCTAGCCAGTTCTTC.

A single count supports this clone. J is TRBJ2-2 and V is TRBV7-9, with D possibly matching TRBD2 (5 bases). Trimming removed 5 bases from V and 4 bases from J, with 11 bases in between. The V gene's germline CDR1 is SEHNR and CDR2 FQNEAQ (reference sequence). This CDR3 is built from 14 residues. CDR3 in DNA: TGTGCCAGCAGCAAGGAGGTTTCCACCGGGGAGCTGTTTTTT. Translated, it gives CASSKEVSTGELFF.

The CDR3 region has the DNA TGTGCCAGCAGTTTGTATAGCTCCTATAATTCACCCCTCCACTTT. The encoded protein is CASSLYSSYNSPLHF. The gene calls are TRBV6-6 and TRBJ1-6; D uncertain. V lost 4 bases, J lost 0 bases, and 7 bases lay in between. CDR3 size: 15 residues. Per the germline V gene, CDR1 is MNHNY and CDR2 is SVGAGI (reference sequence).

The chain couples TRBV11-3 to TRBJ2-7; TRBD2 matches 12 bases. The CDR3 sequence is 15 residues long. CDR1 SGHNT and CDR2 YENEEA come from the germline V gene. With 5 bases clipped from V and 3 bases from J, the junction kept 5 bases outside the gene matches. The CDR3, as DNA: TGTGCCAGCAGCCTGACTAGCGGGGGACACTACGAGCAGTACTTC. Protein sequence: CASSLTSGGHYEQYF.

The chain recombines TRBV13 with TRBJ1-2; D uncertain. The germline gives CDR1 PRHDT, CDR2 FYEKMQ (reference sequence). The CDR3 runs to 12 residues. V lost 5 bases, J lost 4 bases, and 8 bases lay in between. The chain's CDR3 is CASSRQLYGYTF. Written as DNA, the CDR3 is TGTGCCAGCAGCAGACAACTCTATGGCTACACCTTC. The full variable domain, with the rest looked up from reference TRBV13 and TRBJ1-2, is AAGVIQSPRHLIKEKRETATLKCYPIPRHDTVYWYQQGPGQDPQFLISFYEKMQSDKGSIPDRFSAQQFSDYHSELNMSSLELGDSALYFCASSRQLYGYTFGSGTRLTVV.

V is TRBV11-3 and J is TRBJ2-3, with 8 bases aligning to TRBD1. V was clipped by 4 bases and J by 3 bases; unmatched bases: 3. The CDR3 extends over 14 amino acids. Germline lookup yields CDR1 SGHNT and CDR2 YENEEA. Here the CDR3 reads CASSSRTGTDTQYF. DNA of the CDR3: TGTGCCAGCAGCTCCAGGACAGGGACAGATACGCAGTATTTT.

The rearrangement uses TRBV12-3 or TRBV12-4 and TRBJ1-1, with D tentatively TRBD1 (5 bases). The CDR3 runs 13 residues. Trimming pared 6 bases from V and 7 bases from J, leaving 15 bases between. The CDR3: CASSWGGSNEAFF. The CDR3, as DNA: TGTGCCAGCAGCTGGGGGGGAAGTAATGAAGCTTTCTTT.

This clone was seen only once. The V call is TRBV29-1, the J call TRBJ2-1, with 11 bases matching TRBD2. CDR3 length: 13 residues. With 4 bases clipped from V and 15 bases from J, the junction kept 11 bases outside the gene matches. CDR1 is SQVTM and CDR2 is ANQGSEA in the germline V gene. CDR3 protein: CSVGASGRPNPFF. The CDR3, as DNA: TGCAGCGTTGGGGCTAGCGGGAGGCCCAACCCGTTCTTC.

CDR3 sequence reads: CASSGESPRSGNTIYF. The CDR3 region has the DNA TGTGCCAGCAGTGGGGAGAGCCCCCGCTCTGGAAACACCATATATTTT. The V gene is TRBV2, the J gene TRBJ1-3; D remains ambiguous. The CDR3 sequence is 16 residues long. Germline lookup yields CDR1 SNHLY and CDR2 FYNNEI. V shed 4 bases and J shed 0 bases, with 13 bases lying between them.

The CDR3 reads CASSLHRGELTEAFF. In DNA, the CDR3 is TGTGCCAGCAGCTTACACAGGGGGGAACTGACTGAAGCTTTCTTT. This chain joins TRBV7-3 and TRBJ1-1, with 8 positions matching TRBD1. The CDR3 loop spans 15 amino acids. Trimming removed 2 bases from V and 5 bases from J; junction bases left unmatched: 7. The germline CDR1 and CDR2 sequences are SGHTA and FQGTGA.

This rearrangement joins TRBV29-1 to TRBJ2-1; TRBD1 or TRBD2 may be the D gene (6 bases each). Germline CDR1 reads SQVTM; CDR2 reads ANQGSEA. This CDR3 region has 12 residues. Trimming stripped 6 bases from V and 10 bases from J, with 16 bases between. Here the CDR3 DNA reads TGCAGCGTGGGGATGTGGGGGGCCGAGCAGTTCTTC. The encoded protein is CSVGMWGAEQFF.

The CDR3 coding sequence is TGTGCCTGGAGTTCGCTGTCGGGCTCCTACACCTTC. Encoded protein: CAWSSLSGSYTF. This chain links TRBV30 with TRBJ1-2; D is uncertain. Germline V lookup: CDR1 GTSNPN, CDR2 SVGIG (reference sequence). The length of the CDR3 is 12 residues. Deletions cut 2 bases from V and 10 bases from J, with 14 bases between.

V and J are TRBV28 and TRBJ2-5, with D maybe TRBD2 (7 bases). Germline V CDR1 and CDR2: MDHEN, SYDVKM. There are 14 residues in the CDR3. The V end lost 8 bases, the J end lost 2 bases, and 15 bases lay between the germline ends. CDR3 in amino acids: CASDRGGAQETQYF. The CDR3 DNA follows: TGTGCCAGCGATAGGGGGGGAGCGCAAGAGACCCAGTACTTC.

The rearrangement links TRBV3-1 (or the pseudogene TRBV3-2) to TRBJ1-2, with TRBD1 matching over 7 bases. Losses at the gene ends were 1 base for V and 3 bases for J; bases not matched to a gene: 8. The V gene's germline CDR1 is LGHDT and CDR2 YNNKEL (reference sequence). The CDR3 has 16 residues. CDR3 loop: CASSQGGFTGDYGYTF. The CDR3 DNA sequence: TGTGCCAGCAGCCAAGGAGGTTTCACAGGGGACTATGGCTACACCTTC.

The chain couples TRBV30 to TRBJ1-6, with D perhaps TRBD1 (6 bases). The germline V and J ends were trimmed by 3 bases and 6 bases, with 12 bases remaining between them. Germline-derived CDR1 and CDR2 are GTSNPN and SVGIG (reference sequence). This CDR3 region has 14 residues. The CDR3: CAWSYRVLNSPLHF. CDR3 nucleotide sequence: TGTGCCTGGAGCTACAGGGTTCTTAATTCACCCCTCCACTTT.

The rearrangement links TRBV9 to TRBJ2-2; TRBD2 matches 7 bases. Germline CDR1 reads SGDLS; CDR2 reads YYNGEE. The CDR3 loop spans 15 amino acids. Unmatched junction bases numbered 8, after V lost 4 bases and J lost 5 bases. The CDR3, as DNA: TGTGCCAGCAGCTCAGCGGGGAGTTGGACCGGGGAGCTGTTTTTT. Encoded protein: CASSSAGSWTGELFF.

The chain links TRBV5-4 to TRBJ2-2; D remains unclear. The germline V gene has CDR1 SGHNT and CDR2 YYREEE (reference sequence). The CDR3 runs to 12 residues. Trimming took off 5 bases at V and 6 bases at J, with 8 bases between the two ends. The CDR3 is CASSLDAGELFF. In DNA form, the CDR3 reads TGTGCCAGCAGTCTGGATGCCGGGGAGCTGTTTTTT. Filled out from reference TRBV5-4 and TRBJ2-2, the complete variable domain reads ETGVTQSPTHLIKTRGQQVTLRCSSQSGHNTVSWYQQALGQGPQFIFQYYREEENGRGNFPPRFSGLQFPNYSSELNVNALELDDSALYLCASSLDAGELFFGEGSRLTVL.